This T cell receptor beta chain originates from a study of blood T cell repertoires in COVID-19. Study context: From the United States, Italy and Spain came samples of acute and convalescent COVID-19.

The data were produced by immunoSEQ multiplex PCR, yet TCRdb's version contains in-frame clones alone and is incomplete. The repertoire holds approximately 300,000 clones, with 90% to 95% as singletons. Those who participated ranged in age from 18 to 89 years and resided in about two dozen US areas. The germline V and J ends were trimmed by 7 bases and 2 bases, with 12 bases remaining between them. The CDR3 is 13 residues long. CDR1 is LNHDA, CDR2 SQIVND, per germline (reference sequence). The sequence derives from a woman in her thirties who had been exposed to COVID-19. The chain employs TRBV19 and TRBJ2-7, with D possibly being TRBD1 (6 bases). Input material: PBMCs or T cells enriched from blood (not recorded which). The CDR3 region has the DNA TGTGCCAGTAACAGGGCCCCTCCCTACGAGCAGTACTTC. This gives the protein CASNRAPPYEQYF.